Presented here are 14 T cell receptor delta chains from one specimen sequenced in a study of gamma-delta T cells after stem cell transplantation. TCRdb processed the RT-PCR reads again with the CATT caller. Of just over 15,000 delta-chain clones detected, approximately 8.5% appear once; the ten largest clones hold roughly 60%. Sequenced input: gamma-delta T cells. These TCRs come from a human donor. It is not recorded whose cells these are; they may come from a transplant donor.

Of note for this clone: The protein in TCRdb stems from a much larger clone and differs at residue 7 from this DNA's translation, likely a read error; here the protein is translated from the DNA. The chain combines TRDV2 with TRDJ1; 9 nucleotides align to TRDD3. Germline lookup yields CDR1 GEAIGNYY and CDR2 EKD. This CDR3 comprises 20 residues. With 3 bases clipped from V and 0 bases from J, the junction kept 19 bases outside the gene matches. CDR3 bases: TGTGCCTGTGACCCCCTTCCTGGGGGATCCTCCGCCCTGTACACCGATAAACTCATCTTT. Protein: CACDPLPGGSSALYTDKLIF.

Note on this clone: TCRdb's listed protein matches a much larger clone and diverges from this DNA's translation at residue 12, likely through a read error; the protein shown comes from the DNA. The rearrangement links TRDV2 to TRDJ1; tentative D call: TRDD3 (6 bases). Between the trimmed V and J ends, which lost 1 base and 0 bases, there was a span of 26 bases. CDR1 is GEAIGNYY and CDR2 is EKD in the germline V gene. The CDR3 has 20 amino acids. The CDR3 protein is CACDTRTSRAGVSYTDKLIF. The CDR3 region has the DNA TGTGCCTGTGACACTAGAACTTCTAGGGCTGGGGTCTCGTACACCGATAAACTCATCTTT.

The V call is TRDV2, the J call TRDJ1; weak D call: TRDD2 (5 bases). Deletions cut 2 bases from V and 0 bases from J, with 18 bases between. The germline CDR1 and CDR2 sequences are GEAIGNYY and EKD. The CDR3 is made up of 17 amino acids. The CDR3 coding sequence is TGTGCCTGTGACAACCGCCCTACGGAAAGTTACACCGATAAACTCATCTTT. The encoded protein is CACDNRPTESYTDKLIF.

By share, this clone ranks as large (0.1 to 1%). Other DNA variants within this sample encode the same CDR3. The gene calls are TRDV2 and TRDJ1, with 9 bases matching TRDD3. Germline V gene lookup returns CDR1 GEAIGNYY and CDR2 EKD. V shed 3 bases, J shed 0 bases, and the junction held 10 bases outside the gene matches. The CDR3 is made up of 17 amino acids. CDR3: CACDLLGEETYTDKLIF. The CDR3 DNA reads TGTGCCTGTGACTTACTGGGGGAGGAGACCTACACCGATAAACTCATCTTT.

In the case of this clone: The likely explanation is a read error, given a far larger clone one base away. This same CDR3 is encoded by further DNA sequences in the sample. The V call is TRDV1, the J call TRDJ1; 13 bases align to TRDD3. There are 21 residues in the CDR3. CDR1 TSWWSYY and CDR2 QGS come from the germline V gene. V was pared by 2 bases and J by 7 bases, with 22 bases of the junction left unmatched. In nucleotides, the CDR3 is TGTGCTCTTGGGGAAATTTCCTACCCCCTCCTACTGGGGGATACGCTAGGTAAACTCATCTTT. Translated: CALGEISYPLLLGDTLGKLIF.

As regards this clone: It differs at one base from a far larger clone, so likely a read error. Other DNA sequences of this sample code for an identical CDR3. The CDR3 reads CACDTVGLGTQTVNTDKLIF. The CDR3 DNA is TGTGCCTGCGACACCGTTGGACTGGGGACACAAACAGTTAACACCGATAAACTCATCTTT. The V and J genes are TRDV2 and TRDJ1; TRDD3 matches at 7 bases. CDR1 and CDR2 from the germline V gene are GEAIGNYY and EKD. CDR3 length equals 20 residues.

Turning to this clone: Translating this DNA gives a protein that differs at residue 4 from the TCRdb one, which belongs to a much larger clone; a read error is likely, and the protein shown is this translation. The rearrangement links TRDV2 to TRDJ1, with a possible D match to TRDD3 (7 bases). This CDR3 region has 20 residues. The germline gives CDR1 GEAIGNYY, CDR2 EKD. DNA of the CDR3: TGTGCCTGTGGCACCGTTCCTTCCAACTGGGGATCGGAAAATGGCGATAAACTCATCTTT. The encoded protein is CACGTVPSNWGSENGDKLIF.

With regard to this clone: TCRdb records a much larger clone's protein for this DNA, with a difference at residue 6 that likely arises from a read error; the protein given is the translation of the DNA. The chain is built from TRDV2 and TRDJ1; a weak D match, TRDD3 (6 bases). Trimming took 0 bases from V and 9 from J, leaving 16 bases between them. Germline V gene lookup returns CDR1 GEAIGNYY and CDR2 EKD. The CDR3 totals 14 residues. The CDR3 DNA sequence: TGTGCCTGTGACACCGAGTCGGGGGAGAGGGAACTCATCTTT. It encodes CACDTESGERELIF.

With respect to this clone: A read error is likely here: a far larger clone is one base away. This CDR3 is also generated by other DNA sequences in the sample. The genes are TRDV2 and TRDJ3; 11 bases are shared with TRDD3. Germline CDR1 is GEAIGNYY and CDR2 is EKD. The CDR3 totals 19 residues. V lost 2 bases and J lost 2; bases outside the gene matches: 7. The CDR3 bases are TGTGCCTGTGACAATGTCCTGGGGGATACAGCCTGGGACACCCGACAGATGTTTTTC. It is translated as CACDNVLGDTAWDTRQMFF.

As to this clone: The junction and the germline gene differ at one end; a read error may be behind it. The rearrangement joins TRDV1 to TRDJ1, with 10 bases lining up with TRDD3. CDR1 and CDR2 (germline): TSWWSYY, QGS. The CDR3 loop spans 20 amino acids. For the CDR3, the DNA is TGTGCTCTTGGGAATCTTCCTACCCACTGGGGGATCGGAGGTACCGATAAATTCATCTTT. Translation gives CALGNLPTHWGIGGTDKFIF.

V usage is TRDV2 and J usage is TRDJ1; D may be TRDD2 or TRDD3 (5 bases each). The CDR3 covers 23 residues. The V gene lost 0 bases and the J gene lost 4 bases, with 38 bases spanning the gap. Germline CDR1 and CDR2: GEAIGNYY and EKD. The CDR3 is CACDTVLGLPGTGVWVRSDKLIF. In DNA, the CDR3 is TGTGCCTGTGACACCGTTTTGGGGCTTCCAGGTACTGGTGTATGGGTCCGAAGCGATAAACTCATCTTT.

As concerns this clone: With a far larger clone one base away, a read error is the likely cause. Other DNA variants within this sample encode the same CDR3. J is TRDJ1 and V is TRDV2; possibly TRDD3 for D (6 bases). The germline V gene has CDR1 GEAIGNYY and CDR2 EKD. Trimming removed 3 bases at V and 0 bases at J, with 19 bases between. This CDR3 comprises 17 residues. CDR3 sequence reads: CACDAVLGAPYTDKLIF. DNA for the CDR3: TGTGCCTGTGACGCAGTATTGGGGGCTCCGTACACCGATAAACTCATCTTT.

As regards this clone: This likely came from a read error, as a far larger clone is one base away. The sample carries other DNA sequences with the same CDR3. Here the CDR3 DNA reads TGTGCCTGTGACGGCCTGGGGGATACTAGGGACACCGATAAACTCATCTTC. Protein: CACDGLGDTRDTDKLIF. The J gene is TRDJ1, the V gene TRDV2, with 11 nucleotides matching TRDD3. Germline CDR1 reads GEAIGNYY; CDR2 reads EKD. The CDR3 is 17 residues long.

About this clone: TCRdb pairs this DNA with a much larger clone's protein that differs at residue 19, likely a read error; the protein shown was translated from the DNA. The V gene is TRDV1, the J gene TRDJ2, with 9 positions matching TRDD3. The CDR3 is 23 residues long. From germline, CDR1 is TSWWSYY and CDR2 QGS. The CDR3 coding sequence is TGTGCTCTTGGGAAGGGGATCCTACTGAAATACGGGGGGATACTGGACTTGACAGTACAACTCTTCTTT. It codes for CALGKGILLKYGGILDLTVQLFF.